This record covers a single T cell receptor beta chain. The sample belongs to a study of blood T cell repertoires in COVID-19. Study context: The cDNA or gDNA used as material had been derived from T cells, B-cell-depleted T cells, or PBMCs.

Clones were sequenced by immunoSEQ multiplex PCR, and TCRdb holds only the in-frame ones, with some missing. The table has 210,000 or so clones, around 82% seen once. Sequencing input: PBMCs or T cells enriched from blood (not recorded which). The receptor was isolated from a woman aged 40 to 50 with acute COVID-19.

The CDR3 region is CASTPGQGGQPQHF. The CDR3, as DNA: TGTGCCAGCACCCCGGGACAGGGAGGACAGCCCCAGCATTTT. The genes are TRBV2 and TRBJ1-5, with 9 bases identical to TRBD1. With V trimmed by 7 bases and J by 7 bases, 8 bases remained unmatched. The CDR3 covers 14 residues. Germline values: CDR1 SNHLY, CDR2 FYNNEI.